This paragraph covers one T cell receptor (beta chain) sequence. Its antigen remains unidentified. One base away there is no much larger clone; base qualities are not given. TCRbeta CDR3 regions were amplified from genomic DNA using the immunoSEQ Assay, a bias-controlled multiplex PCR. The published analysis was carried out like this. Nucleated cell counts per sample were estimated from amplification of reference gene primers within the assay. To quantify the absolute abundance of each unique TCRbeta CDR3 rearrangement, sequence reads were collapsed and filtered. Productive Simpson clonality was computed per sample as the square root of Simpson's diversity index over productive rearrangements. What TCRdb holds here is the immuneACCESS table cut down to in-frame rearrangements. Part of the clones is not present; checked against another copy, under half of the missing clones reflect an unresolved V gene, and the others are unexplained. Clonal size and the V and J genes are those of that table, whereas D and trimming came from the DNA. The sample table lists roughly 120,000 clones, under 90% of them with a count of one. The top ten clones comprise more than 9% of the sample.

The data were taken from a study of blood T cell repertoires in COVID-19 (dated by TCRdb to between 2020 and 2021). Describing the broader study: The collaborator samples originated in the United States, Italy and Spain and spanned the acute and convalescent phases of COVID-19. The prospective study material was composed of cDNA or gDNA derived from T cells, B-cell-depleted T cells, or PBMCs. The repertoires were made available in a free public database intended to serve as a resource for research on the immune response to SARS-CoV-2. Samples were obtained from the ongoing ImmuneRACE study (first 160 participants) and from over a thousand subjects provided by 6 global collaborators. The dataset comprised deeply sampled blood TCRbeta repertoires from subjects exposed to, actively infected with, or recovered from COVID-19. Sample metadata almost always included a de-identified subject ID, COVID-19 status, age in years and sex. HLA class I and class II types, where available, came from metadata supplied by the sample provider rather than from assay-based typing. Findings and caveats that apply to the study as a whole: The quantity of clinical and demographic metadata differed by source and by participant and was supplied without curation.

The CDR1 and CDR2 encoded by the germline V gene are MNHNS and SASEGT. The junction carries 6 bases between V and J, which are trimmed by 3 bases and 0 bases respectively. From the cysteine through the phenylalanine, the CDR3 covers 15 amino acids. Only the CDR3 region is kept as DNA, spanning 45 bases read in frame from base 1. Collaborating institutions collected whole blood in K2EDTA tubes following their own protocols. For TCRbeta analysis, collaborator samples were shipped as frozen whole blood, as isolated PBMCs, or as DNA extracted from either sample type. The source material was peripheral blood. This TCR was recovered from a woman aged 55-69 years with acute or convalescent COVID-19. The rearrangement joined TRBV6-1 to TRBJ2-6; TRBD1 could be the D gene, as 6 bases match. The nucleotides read TGTGCCAGCAGTGACAGGGGCTCTGGGGCCAACGTCCTGACTTTC. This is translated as CASSDRGSGANVLTF.